This T cell receptor (beta chain) comes out of a study of cytomegalovirus exposure and HLA in healthy donors. Regarding the study as a whole: Most CMV-associated TCR beta chains appeared HLA-restricted in a later analysis.

Both 60 Vbeta primers and 13 Jbeta primers went into the PCR. Here immunoSEQ multiplex PCR was the method, and the copy in TCRdb shows in-frame clones only, minus some. The sample holds under 200,000 clones; 68% are singletons and the top ten take approximately 1.5%. A remark on this clone: Its matching antigen is unknown.

Looked up from germline, CDR1 is SEHNR and CDR2 is FQNEAQ (reference sequence). This CDR3 is built from 12 residues. V was shortened by 5 bases and J by 9 bases, with 11 bases between the two germline ends. This chain uses TRBV7-9 with TRBJ1-5; D is unclear. The sequenced sample consisted of PBMCs. The sequence came from a man aged 45-60 years in good health and CMV-seronegative. The CDR3, as DNA: TGTGCCAGCAGCCTTGAGGGCCCGCCCCAGCATTTT. Translated: CASSLEGPPQHF. The full variable domain, in which reference TRBV7-9 and TRBJ1-5 provide the parts outside the CDR3, is DTGVSQNPRHKITKRGQNVTFRCDPISEHNRLYWYRQTLGQGPEFLTYFQNEAQLEKSRLLSDRFSAERPKGSFSTLEIQRTEQGDSAMYLCASSLEGPPQHFGDGTRLSIL.